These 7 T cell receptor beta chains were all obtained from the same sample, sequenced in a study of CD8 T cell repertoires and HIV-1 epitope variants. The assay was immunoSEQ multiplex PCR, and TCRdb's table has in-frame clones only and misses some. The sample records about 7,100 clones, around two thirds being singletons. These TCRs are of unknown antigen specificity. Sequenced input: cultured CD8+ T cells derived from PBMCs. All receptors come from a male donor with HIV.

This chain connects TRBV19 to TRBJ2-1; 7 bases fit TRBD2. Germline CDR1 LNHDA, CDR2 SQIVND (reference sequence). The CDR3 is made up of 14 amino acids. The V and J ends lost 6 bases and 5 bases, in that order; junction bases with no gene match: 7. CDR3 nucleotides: TGTGCCAGTAGGTTTCAGCGGGGAAACAATGAGCAGTTCTTC. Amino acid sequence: CASRFQRGNNEQFF.

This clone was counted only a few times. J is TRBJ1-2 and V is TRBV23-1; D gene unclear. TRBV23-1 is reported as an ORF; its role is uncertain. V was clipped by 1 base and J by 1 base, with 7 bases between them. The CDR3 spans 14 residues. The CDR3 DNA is TGCGCCAGCAGTCAATGGAGGCTTAACTATGGCTACACCTTC. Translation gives CASSQWRLNYGYTF.

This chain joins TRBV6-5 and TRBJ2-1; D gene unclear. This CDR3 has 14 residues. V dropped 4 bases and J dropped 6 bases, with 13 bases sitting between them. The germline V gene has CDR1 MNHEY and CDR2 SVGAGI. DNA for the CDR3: TGTGCCAGCAGTTCCCTCGGCAGGTCCAATGAGCAGTTCTTC. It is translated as CASSSLGRSNEQFF.

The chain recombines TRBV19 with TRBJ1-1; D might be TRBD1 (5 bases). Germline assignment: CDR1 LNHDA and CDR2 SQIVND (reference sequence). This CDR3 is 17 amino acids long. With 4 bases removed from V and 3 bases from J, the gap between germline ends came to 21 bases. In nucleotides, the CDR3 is TGTGCCAGTAGTAGCCCTACGGCAGGGCGGATGGACACTGAAGCTTTCTTT. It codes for CASSSPTAGRMDTEAFF.

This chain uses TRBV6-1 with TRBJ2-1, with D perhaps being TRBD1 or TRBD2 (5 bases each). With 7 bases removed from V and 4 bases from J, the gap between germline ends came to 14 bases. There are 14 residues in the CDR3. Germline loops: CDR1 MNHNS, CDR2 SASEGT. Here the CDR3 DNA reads TGTGCCAGCATGGGGCGTCCGGGGTACAATGAGCAGTTCTTC. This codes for CASMGRPGYNEQFF.

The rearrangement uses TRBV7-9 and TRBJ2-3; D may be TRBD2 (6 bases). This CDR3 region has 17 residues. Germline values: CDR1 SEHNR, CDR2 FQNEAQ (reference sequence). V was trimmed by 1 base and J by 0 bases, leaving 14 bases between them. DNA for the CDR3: TGTGCCAGCAGCTTAGACACGGCGGGACCTAGCACAGATACGCAGTATTTT. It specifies CASSLDTAGPSTDTQYF. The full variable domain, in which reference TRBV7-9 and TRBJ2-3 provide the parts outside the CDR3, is DTGVSQNPRHKITKRGQNVTFRCDPISEHNRLYWYRQTLGQGPEFLTYFQNEAQLEKSRLLSDRFSAERPKGSFSTLEIQRTEQGDSAMYLCASSLDTAGPSTDTQYFGPGTRLTVL.

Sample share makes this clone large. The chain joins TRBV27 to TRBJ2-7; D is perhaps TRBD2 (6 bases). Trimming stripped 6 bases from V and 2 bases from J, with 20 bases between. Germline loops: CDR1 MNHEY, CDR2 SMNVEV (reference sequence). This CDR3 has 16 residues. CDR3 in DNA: TGTGCCAGCAGCTTAACCTCAGGGACTTTCGCCTACGAGCAGTACTTC. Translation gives CASSLTSGTFAYEQYF.